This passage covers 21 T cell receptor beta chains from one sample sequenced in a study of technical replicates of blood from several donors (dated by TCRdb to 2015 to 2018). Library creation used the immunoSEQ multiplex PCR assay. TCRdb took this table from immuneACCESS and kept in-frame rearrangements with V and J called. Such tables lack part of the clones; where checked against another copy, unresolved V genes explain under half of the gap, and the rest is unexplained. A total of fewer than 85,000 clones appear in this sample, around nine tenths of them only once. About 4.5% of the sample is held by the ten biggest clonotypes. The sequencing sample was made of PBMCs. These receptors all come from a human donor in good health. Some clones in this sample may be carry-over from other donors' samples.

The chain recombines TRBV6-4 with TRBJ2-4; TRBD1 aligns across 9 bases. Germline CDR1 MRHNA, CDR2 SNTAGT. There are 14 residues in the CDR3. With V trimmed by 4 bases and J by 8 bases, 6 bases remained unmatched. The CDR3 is CASSVQQGADIQYF. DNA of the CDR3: TGTGCCAGCAGTGTCCAACAGGGGGCGGACATTCAGTACTTC.

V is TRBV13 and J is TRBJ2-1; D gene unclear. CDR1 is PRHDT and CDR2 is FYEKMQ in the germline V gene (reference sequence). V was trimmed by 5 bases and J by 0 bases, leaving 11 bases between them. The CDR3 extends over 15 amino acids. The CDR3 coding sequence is TGTGCCAGCAGCGCTCCTACGAGCTCCTACAATGAGCAGTTCTTC. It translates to CASSAPTSSYNEQFF.

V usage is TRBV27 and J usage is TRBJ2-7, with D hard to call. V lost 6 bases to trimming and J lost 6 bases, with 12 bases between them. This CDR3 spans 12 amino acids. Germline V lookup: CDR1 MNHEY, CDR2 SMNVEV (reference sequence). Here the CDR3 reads CASRAIGGEQYF. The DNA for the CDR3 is TGTGCCAGCAGGGCCATAGGCGGCGAGCAGTACTTC.

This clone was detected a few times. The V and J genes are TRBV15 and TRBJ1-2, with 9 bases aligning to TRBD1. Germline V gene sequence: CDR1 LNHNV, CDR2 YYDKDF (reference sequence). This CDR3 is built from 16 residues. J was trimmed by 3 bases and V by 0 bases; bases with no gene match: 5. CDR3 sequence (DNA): TGTGCCACCAGCAGAGATGGGACAGGGAGGGACTATGGCTACACCTTC. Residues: CATSRDGTGRDYGYTF.

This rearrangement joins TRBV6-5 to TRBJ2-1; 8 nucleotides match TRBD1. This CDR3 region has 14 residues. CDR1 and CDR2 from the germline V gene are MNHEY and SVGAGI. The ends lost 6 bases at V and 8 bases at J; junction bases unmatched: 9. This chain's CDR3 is CASSQDRAAHEQFF. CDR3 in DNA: TGTGCCAGCAGCCAGGACAGGGCGGCGCATGAGCAGTTCTTC.

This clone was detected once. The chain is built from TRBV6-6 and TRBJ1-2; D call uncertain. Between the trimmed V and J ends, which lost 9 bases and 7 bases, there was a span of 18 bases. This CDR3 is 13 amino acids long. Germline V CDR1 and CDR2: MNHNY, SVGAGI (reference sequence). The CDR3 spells CASTGPGYAGYTF. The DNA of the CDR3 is TGTGCCAGTACTGGGCCGGGGTACGCTGGCTACACCTTC.

CDR3 nucleotides: TGCGCCAGCAGCCATTCAAACCGGGACAGGGCCACAGATACGCAGTATTTT. Protein product: CASSHSNRDRATDTQYF. The rearrangement uses TRBV4-1 and TRBJ2-3; 9 bases are a match to TRBD1. This CDR3 has 17 amino acids. Losses at the gene ends were 3 bases for V and 2 bases for J; bases not matched to a gene: 9. The germline V gene has CDR1 MGHRA and CDR2 YSYEKL.

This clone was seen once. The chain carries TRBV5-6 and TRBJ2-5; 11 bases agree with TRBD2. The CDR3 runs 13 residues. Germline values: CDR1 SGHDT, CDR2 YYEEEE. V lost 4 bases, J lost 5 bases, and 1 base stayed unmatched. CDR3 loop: CASSRLAGETQYF. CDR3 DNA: TGTGCCAGCAGCAGACTAGCGGGGGAGACCCAGTACTTC.

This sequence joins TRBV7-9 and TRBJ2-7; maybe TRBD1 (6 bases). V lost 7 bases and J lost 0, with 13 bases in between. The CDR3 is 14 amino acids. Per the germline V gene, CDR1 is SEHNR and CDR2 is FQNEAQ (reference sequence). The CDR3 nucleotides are TGTGCCAGCAATTCACAGGGACCCTCCTACGAGCAGTACTTC. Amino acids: CASNSQGPSYEQYF.

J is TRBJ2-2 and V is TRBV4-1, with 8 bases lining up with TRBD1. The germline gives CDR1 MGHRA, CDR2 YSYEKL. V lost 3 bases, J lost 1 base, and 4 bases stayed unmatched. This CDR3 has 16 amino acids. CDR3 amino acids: CASSQTDRENTGELFF. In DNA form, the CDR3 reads TGCGCCAGCAGCCAGACGGACAGGGAGAACACCGGGGAGCTGTTTTTT.

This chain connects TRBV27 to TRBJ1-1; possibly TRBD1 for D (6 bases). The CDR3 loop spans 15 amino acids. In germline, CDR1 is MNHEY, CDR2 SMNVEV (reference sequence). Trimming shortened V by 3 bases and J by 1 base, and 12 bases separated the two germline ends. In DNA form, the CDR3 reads TGTGCCAGCAGTTTTACGACAGGATCGAACACTGAAGCTTTCTTT. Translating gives CASSFTTGSNTEAFF.

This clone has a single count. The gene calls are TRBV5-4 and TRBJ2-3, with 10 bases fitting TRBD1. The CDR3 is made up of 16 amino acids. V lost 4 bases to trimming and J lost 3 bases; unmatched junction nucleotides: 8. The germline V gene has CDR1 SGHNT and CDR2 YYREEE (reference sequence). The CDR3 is CASSTARDRGTDTQYF. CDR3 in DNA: TGTGCCAGCAGCACGGCCCGGGACAGGGGTACAGATACGCAGTATTTT. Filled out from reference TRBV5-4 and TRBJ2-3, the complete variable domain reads ETGVTQSPTHLIKTRGQQVTLRCSSQSGHNTVSWYQQALGQGPQFIFQYYREEENGRGNFPPRFSGLQFPNYSSELNVNALELDDSALYLCASSTARDRGTDTQYFGPGTRLTVL.

The CDR3 region is CASRDRGLGNQPQHF. DNA of the CDR3: TGTGCCAGCAGGGACAGGGGGCTGGGCAATCAGCCCCAGCATTTT. The rearrangement joins TRBV6-6 to TRBJ1-5, with 11 bases lining up with TRBD1. Germline CDR1 and CDR2: MNHNY and SVGAGI (reference sequence). V gave up 6 bases and J gave up 2 bases; unmatched junction bases: 3. CDR3 length: 15 amino acids.

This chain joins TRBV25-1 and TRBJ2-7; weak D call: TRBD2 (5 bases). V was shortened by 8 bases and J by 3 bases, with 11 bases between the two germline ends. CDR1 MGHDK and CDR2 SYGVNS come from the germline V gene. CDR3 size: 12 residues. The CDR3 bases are TGTGCCAGCGGCCCACTAGGCTACGAGCAGTACTTC. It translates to CASGPLGYEQYF.

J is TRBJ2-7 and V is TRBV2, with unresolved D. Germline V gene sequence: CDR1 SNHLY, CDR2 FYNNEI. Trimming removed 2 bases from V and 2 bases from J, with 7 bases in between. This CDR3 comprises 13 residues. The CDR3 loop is CASSEQQAYEQYF. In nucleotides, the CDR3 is TGTGCCAGCAGTGAACAGCAGGCCTACGAGCAGTACTTC.

The CDR3 DNA reads TGTGCCAGTAGTGCCCAGAGGACAGGGCCAGCTAACTATGGCTACACCTTC. Translated: CASSAQRTGPANYGYTF. This chain uses TRBV19 with TRBJ1-2; TRBD1 aligns across 8 bases. The CDR3 is 17 amino acids. Germline loops: CDR1 LNHDA, CDR2 SQIVND (reference sequence). V shed 5 bases and J 0 bases; nucleotides not matched to a gene: 11.

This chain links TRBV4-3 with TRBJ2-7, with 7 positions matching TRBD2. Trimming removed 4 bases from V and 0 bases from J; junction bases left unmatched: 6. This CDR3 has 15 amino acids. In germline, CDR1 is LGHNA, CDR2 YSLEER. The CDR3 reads CASSRTAGDSYEQYF. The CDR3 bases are TGCGCCAGCAGCCGAACCGCGGGGGACTCCTACGAGCAGTACTTC.

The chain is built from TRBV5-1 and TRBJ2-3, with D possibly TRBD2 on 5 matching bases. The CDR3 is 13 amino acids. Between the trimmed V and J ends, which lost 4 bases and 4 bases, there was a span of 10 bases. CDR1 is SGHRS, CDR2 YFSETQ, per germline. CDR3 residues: CASSDTRADTQYF. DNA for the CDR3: TGCGCCAGCAGCGACACTAGGGCAGATACGCAGTATTTT.

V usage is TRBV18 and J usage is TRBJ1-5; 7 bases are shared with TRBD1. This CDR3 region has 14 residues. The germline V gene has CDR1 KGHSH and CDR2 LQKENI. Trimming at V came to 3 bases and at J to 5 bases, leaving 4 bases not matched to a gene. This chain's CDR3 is CASSPPDRDQPQHF. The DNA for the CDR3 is TGTGCCAGCTCACCGCCAGACAGGGATCAGCCCCAGCATTTT.

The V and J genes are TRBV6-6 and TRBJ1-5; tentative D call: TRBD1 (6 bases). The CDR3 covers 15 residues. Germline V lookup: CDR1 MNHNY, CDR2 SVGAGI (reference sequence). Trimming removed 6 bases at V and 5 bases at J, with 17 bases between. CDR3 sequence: CASSRPTGSDQPQHF. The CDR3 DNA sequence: TGTGCCAGCAGCCGCCCGACAGGATCTGATCAGCCCCAGCATTTT.

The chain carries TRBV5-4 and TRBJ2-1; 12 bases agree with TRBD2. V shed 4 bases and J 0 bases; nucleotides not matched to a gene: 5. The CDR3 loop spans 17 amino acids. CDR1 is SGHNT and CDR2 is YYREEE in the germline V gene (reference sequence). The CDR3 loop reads CASSPSGGAISYNEQFF. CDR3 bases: TGTGCCAGCAGCCCTAGCGGGGGGGCTATCTCCTACAATGAGCAGTTCTTC. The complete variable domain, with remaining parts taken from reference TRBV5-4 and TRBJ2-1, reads ETGVTQSPTHLIKTRGQQVTLRCSSQSGHNTVSWYQQALGQGPQFIFQYYREEENGRGNFPPRFSGLQFPNYSSELNVNALELDDSALYLCASSPSGGAISYNEQFFGPGTRLTVL.